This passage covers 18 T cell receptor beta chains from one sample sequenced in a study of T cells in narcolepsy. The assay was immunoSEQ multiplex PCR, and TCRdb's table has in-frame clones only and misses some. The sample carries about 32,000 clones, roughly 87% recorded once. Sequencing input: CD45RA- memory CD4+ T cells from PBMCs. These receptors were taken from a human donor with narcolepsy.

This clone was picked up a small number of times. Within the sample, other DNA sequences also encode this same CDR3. The CDR3 region is CASSRGTNEKLFF. In nucleotides, the CDR3 is TGTGCCAGCAGCCGGGGCACTAATGAAAAACTGTTTTTT. V and J are TRBV14 and TRBJ1-4; D might be TRBD1 (5 bases). The V end was cut by 4 bases, the J end by 2 bases, with 5 bases between. In germline, CDR1 is SGHDN, CDR2 FVKESK. There are 13 residues in the CDR3.

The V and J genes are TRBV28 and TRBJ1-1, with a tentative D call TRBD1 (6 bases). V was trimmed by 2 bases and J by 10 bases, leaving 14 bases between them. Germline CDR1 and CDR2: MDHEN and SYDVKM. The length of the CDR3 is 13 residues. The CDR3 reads CASSLPQGRGAFF. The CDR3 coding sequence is TGTGCCAGCAGTTTACCCCAGGGGAGGGGAGCTTTCTTT.

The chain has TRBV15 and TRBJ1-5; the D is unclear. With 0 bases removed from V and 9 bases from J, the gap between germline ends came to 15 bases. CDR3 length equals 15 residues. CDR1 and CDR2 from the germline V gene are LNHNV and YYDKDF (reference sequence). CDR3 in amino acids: CATSRDPGPGWPQHF. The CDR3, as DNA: TGTGCCACCAGCAGAGATCCGGGCCCAGGTTGGCCCCAGCATTTT.

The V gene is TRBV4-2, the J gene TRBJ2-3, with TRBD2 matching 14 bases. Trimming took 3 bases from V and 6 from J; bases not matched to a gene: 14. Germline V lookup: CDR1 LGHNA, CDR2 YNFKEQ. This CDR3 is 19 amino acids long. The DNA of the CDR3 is TGTGCCAGCAGCCATCCATCCGGGACTAGCGGGAGTGCGGGTGATACGCAGTATTTT. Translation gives CASSHPSGTSGSAGDTQYF.

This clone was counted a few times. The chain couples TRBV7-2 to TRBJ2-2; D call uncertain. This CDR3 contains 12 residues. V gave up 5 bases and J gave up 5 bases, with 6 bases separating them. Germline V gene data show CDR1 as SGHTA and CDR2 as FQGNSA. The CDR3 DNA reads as TGTGCCAGCAGCCTCTCAACCGGGGAGCTGTTTTTT. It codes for CASSLSTGELFF. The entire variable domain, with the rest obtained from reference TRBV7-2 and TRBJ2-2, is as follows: GAGVSQSPSNKVTEKGKDVELRCDPISGHTALYWYRQSLGQGLEFLIYFQGNSAPDKSGLPSDRFSAERTGGSVSTLTIQRTQQEDSAVYLCASSLSTGELFFGEGSRLTVL.

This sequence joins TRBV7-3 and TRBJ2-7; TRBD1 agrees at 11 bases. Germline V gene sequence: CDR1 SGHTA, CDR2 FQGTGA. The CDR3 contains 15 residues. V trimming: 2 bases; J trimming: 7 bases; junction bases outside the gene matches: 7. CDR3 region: CASSLAGQGGSEQYF. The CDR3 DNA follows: TGTGCCAGCAGCTTAGCGGGACAGGGGGGATCGGAGCAGTACTTC.

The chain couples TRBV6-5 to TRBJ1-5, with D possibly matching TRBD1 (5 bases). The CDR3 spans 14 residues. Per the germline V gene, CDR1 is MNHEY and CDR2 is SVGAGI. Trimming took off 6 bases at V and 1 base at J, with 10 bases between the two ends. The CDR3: CASRVGRSNQPQHF. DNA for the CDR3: TGTGCCAGCAGGGTGGGACGCAGCAATCAGCCCCAGCATTTT.

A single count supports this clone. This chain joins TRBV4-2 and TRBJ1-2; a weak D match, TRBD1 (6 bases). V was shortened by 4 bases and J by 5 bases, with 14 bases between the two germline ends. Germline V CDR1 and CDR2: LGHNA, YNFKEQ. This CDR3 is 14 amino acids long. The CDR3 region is CASSPTRTAYGYTF. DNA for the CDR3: TGTGCCAGCAGCCCTACCCGGACAGCTTATGGCTACACCTTC.

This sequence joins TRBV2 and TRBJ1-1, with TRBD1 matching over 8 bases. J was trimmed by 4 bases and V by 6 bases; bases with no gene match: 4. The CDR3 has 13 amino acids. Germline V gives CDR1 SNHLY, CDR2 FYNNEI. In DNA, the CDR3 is TGTGCCAGCAGGGGGGACAGGCTCACTGAAGCTTTCTTT. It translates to CASRGDRLTEAFF.

The CDR3 loop is CSVELQGGRSSTDTQYF. The CDR3 DNA reads TGCAGCGTTGAATTACAGGGGGGCAGGTCCAGCACAGATACGCAGTATTTT. The chain carries TRBV29-1 and TRBJ2-3; TRBD1 aligns across 8 bases. V was pared by 2 bases and J by 0 bases, with 10 bases of the junction left unmatched. The CDR3 totals 17 residues. Per germline, CDR1 SQVTM and CDR2 ANQGSEA.

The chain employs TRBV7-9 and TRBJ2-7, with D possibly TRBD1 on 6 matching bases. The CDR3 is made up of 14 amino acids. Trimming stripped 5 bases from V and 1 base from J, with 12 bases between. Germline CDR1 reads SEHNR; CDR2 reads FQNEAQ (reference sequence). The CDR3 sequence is CASSEQTGSYEQYF. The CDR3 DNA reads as TGTGCCAGCAGCGAACAAACAGGGTCCTACGAGCAGTACTTC. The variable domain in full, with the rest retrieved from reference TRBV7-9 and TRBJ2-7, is DTGVSQNPRHKITKRGQNVTFRCDPISEHNRLYWYRQTLGQGPEFLTYFQNEAQLEKSRLLSDRFSAERPKGSFSTLEIQRTEQGDSAMYLCASSEQTGSYEQYFGPGTRLTVT.

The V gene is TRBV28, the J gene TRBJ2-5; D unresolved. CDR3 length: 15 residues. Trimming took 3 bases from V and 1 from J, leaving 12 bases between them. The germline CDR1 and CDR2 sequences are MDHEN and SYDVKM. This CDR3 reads CASSLPNTPQETQYF. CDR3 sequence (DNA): TGTGCCAGCAGTTTGCCCAACACCCCCCAAGAGACCCAGTACTTC.

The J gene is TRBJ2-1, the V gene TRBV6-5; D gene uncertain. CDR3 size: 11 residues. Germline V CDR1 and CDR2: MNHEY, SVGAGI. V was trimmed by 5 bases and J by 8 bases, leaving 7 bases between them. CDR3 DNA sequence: TGTGCCAGCAGTCTTAGGGATGAGCAGTTCTTC. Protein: CASSLRDEQFF.

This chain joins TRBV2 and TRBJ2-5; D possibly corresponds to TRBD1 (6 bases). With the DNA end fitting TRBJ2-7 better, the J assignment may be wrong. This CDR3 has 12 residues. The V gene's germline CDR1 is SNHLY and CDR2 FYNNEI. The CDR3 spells CASRDRTYEQYF. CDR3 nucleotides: TGTGCCAGCAGGGACAGAACCTACGAGCAGTACTTC.

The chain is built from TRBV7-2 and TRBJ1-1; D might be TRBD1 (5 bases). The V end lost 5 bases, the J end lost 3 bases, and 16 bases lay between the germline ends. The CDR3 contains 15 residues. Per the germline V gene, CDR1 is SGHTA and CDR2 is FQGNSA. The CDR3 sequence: CASSPEQRGDTEAFF. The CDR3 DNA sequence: TGTGCCAGCAGCCCGGAGCAGAGAGGGGACACTGAAGCTTTCTTT.

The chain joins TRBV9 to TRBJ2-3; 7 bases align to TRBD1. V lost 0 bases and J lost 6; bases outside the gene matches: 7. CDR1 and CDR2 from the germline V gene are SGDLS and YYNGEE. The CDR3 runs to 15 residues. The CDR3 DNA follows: TGTGCCAGCAGCGTAGAAGGGACAGCCCGGGATACGCAGTATTTT. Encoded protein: CASSVEGTARDTQYF.

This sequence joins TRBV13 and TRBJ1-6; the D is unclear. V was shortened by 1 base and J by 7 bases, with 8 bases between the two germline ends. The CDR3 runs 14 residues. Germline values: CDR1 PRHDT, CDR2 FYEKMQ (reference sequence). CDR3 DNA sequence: TGTGCCAGCAGCTTAGAGGCGAAAAATTCACCCCTCCACTTT. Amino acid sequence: CASSLEAKNSPLHF.

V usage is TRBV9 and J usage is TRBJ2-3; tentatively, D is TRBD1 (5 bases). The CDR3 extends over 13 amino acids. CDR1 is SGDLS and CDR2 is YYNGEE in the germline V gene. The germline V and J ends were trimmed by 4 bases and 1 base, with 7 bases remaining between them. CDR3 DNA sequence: TGTGCCAGCAGCTCCAGGGGCACAGATACGCAGTATTTT. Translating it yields CASSSRGTDTQYF.